One T cell receptor (beta chain) is described in this entry. Its specificity is not known. With V trimmed by 0 bases and J by 8 bases, 8 bases remained unmatched. Germline-derived CDR1 and CDR2 are GTSNPN and SVGIG (reference sequence). The CDR3 runs 15 residues. Sequenced material consisted of expressed TCRB transcripts (all of the isolated RNA was reverse transcribed). TCRdb's table, derived via immunoSEQ multiplex PCR, lists solely in-frame clones and lacks some. Among hundreds of thousands of clones listed, around 65% were seen once. This sample is drawn from a study of beta chain features in type 1 diabetes. Sorting of CD4+ naive, central memory, regulatory and stem cell-like memory cells was performed via CD45RO/CCR7/CD25/CD127/CD95/CD27. Once sorted, every population was more than 95% pure. Points from the study as a whole: All four CD4+ subsets from Type 1 diabetes patients carried moderately but significantly shorter TCRB CDR3s.

Specimen: naive CD4+ T cells from blood. The gene calls are TRBV30 and TRBJ2-4; the match to TRBD1 covers 9 bases. The receptor comes from a man aged 30 to 45 in good health. The CDR3 is CAWSVLQGASDIQYF. CDR3 DNA: TGTGCCTGGAGTGTACTACAGGGGGCTTCGGACATTCAGTACTTC.